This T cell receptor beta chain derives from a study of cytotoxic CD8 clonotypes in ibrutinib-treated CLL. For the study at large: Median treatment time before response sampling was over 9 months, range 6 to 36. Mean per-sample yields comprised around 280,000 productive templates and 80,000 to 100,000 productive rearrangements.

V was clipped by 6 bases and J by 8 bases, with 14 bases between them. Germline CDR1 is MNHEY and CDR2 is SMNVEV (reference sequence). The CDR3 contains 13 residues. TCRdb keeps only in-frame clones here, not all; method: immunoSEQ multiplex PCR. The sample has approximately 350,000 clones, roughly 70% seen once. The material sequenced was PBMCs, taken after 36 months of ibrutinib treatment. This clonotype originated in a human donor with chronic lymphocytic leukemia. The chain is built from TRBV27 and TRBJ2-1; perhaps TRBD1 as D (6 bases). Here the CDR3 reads CASSPRQVHEQFF. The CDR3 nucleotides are TGTGCCAGCAGCCCGAGACAGGTACATGAGCAGTTCTTC.